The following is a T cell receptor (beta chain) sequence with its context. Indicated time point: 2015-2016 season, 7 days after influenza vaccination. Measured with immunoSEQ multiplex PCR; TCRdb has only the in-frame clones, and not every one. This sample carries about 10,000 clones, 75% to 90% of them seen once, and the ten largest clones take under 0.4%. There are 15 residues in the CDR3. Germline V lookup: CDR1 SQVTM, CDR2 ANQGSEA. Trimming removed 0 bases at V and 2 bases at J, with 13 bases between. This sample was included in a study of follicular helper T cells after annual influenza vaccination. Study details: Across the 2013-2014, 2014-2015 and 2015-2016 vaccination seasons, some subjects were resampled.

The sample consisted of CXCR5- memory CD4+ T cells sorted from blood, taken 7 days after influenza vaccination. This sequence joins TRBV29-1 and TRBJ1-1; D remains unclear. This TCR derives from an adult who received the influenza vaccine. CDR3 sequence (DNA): TGCAGCGTTGAAGAGCGACAAGGGCTTAACACTGAAGCTTTCTTT. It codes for CSVEERQGLNTEAFF.